The 20 T cell receptor beta chains presented below share a single source sample, sequenced in a study of regulatory T cells in long-lasting Graves disease. Sample time point: newly diagnosed GD, antithyroid drugs for less than 3 months. PBMC RNA was the source of the TCR library. CDR3-region Arm-PCR and iRepertoire HTBI primers produced the TCR beta libraries. TCRdb processed the multiplex PCR reads anew with MiXCR; each CDR3 protein has one entry. Of hundreds of thousands of distinct CDR3 sequences in the sample, approximately 15% are singletons; the top ten hold approximately 8%. The data also belong to a second study, concerning T cells in Graves' hyperthyroidism and ophthalmopathy.

The sample in question was peripheral blood mononuclear cells (PBMCs), obtained at new diagnosis, from a patient treated with antithyroid drugs. These receptor sequences come from a woman aged 35 to 49 with Graves disease.

This clonotype was detected only a few times. V is TRBV7-9 and J is TRBJ1-1, with D perhaps matching TRBD1 (5 bases). V gave up 2 bases and J gave up 1 base, with 11 bases separating them. The CDR3 has 15 amino acids. CDR1 is SEHNR and CDR2 is FQNEAQ in the germline V gene (reference sequence). DNA for the CDR3: TGTGCCAGCAGCTTATACGGGGGTACGAACACTGAAGCTTTCTTT. Translated: CASSLYGGTNTEAFF.

This clonotype has just a few counts. The chain has TRBV7-2 and TRBJ2-7; tentative D call: TRBD1 (5 bases). Germline V gene data show CDR1 as SGHTA and CDR2 as FQGNSA. V lost 0 bases, J lost 3 bases, and 18 bases lay in between. This CDR3 is built from 17 residues. This CDR3 is CASSLAKTTAPNYEQYF. The CDR3 DNA follows: TGTGCCAGCAGCTTAGCGAAAACGACAGCCCCAAACTACGAGCAGTACTTC. Variable domain in full (rest from reference TRBV7-2 and TRBJ2-7): GAGVSQSPSNKVTEKGKDVELRCDPISGHTALYWYRQSLGQGLEFLIYFQGNSAPDKSGLPSDRFSAERTGGSVSTLTIQRTQQEDSAVYLCASSLAKTTAPNYEQYFGPGTRLTVT.

V is TRBV11-2 and J is TRBJ1-4, with TRBD1 identical over 11 bases. This CDR3 has 14 residues. V dropped 6 bases and J dropped 8; count of bases not matched to a gene: 5. Per the germline V gene, CDR1 is SGHAT and CDR2 is FQNNGV. The CDR3 DNA reads as TGTGCCAGCAGTTCCGGACAGGGGGCCGAAAAACTGTTTTTT. It encodes CASSSGQGAEKLFF. The full variable domain, with the rest looked up from reference TRBV11-2 and TRBJ1-4, is EAGVAQSPRYKIIEKRQSVAFWCNPISGHATLYWYQQILGQGPKLLIQFQNNGVVDDSQLPKDRFSAERLKGVDSTLKIQPAKLEDSAVYLCASSSGQGAEKLFFGSGTQLSVL.

With respect to this clonotype: Sequence at one end of the junction differs from germline and may be a read error. The gene calls are TRBV2 and TRBJ1-5; 8 nucleotides agree with TRBD1. The V gene's germline CDR1 is SNHLY and CDR2 FYNNEI. CDR3 length equals 13 residues. DNA of the CDR3: TGTGTCAGCAGTGCGACAGGGGATCAGCCCCAGCATTTT. It codes for CVSSATGDQPQHF. The variable domain in full, with the rest retrieved from reference TRBV2 and TRBJ1-5, is EPEVTQTPSHQVTQMGQEVILRCVPISNHLYFYWYRQILGQKVEFLVSFYNNEISEKSEIFDDQFSVERPDGSNFTLKIRSTKLEDSAMYFCVSSATGDQPQHFGDGTRLSIL.

This clonotype has at least ten counts. V and J are TRBV6-2 or TRBV6-3 and TRBJ1-2; TRBD1 agrees at 8 bases. Trimming removed 6 bases from V and 5 bases from J; junction bases left unmatched: 14. CDR1 and CDR2 (germline): MNHEY, SVGEGT. CDR3 length: 16 residues. This CDR3 is CASSLDREPEGYGYTF. Written as DNA, the CDR3 is TGTGCCAGCAGCTTGGACAGGGAACCAGAAGGATATGGCTACACCTTC.

At least ten counts were recorded for this clonotype. The CDR3 spells CSVERTVTDTQYF. For the CDR3, the DNA is TGCAGCGTTGAAAGGACAGTCACAGATACGCAGTATTTT. This rearrangement joins TRBV29-1 to TRBJ2-3; D is perhaps TRBD1 (6 bases). Germline CDR1 SQVTM, CDR2 ANQGSEA. V was trimmed by 2 bases and J by 2 bases, leaving 8 bases between them. The CDR3 totals 13 residues.

This clonotype was counted at least ten times. This chain joins TRBV2 and TRBJ2-5; the match to TRBD2 covers 11 bases. V was clipped by 6 bases and J by 1 base; unmatched bases: 4. Per the germline V gene, CDR1 is SNHLY and CDR2 is FYNNEI. This CDR3 region has 15 residues. The CDR3 region is CASSIGLAGQETQYF. In DNA, the CDR3 is TGTGCCAGCAGCATAGGACTAGCGGGCCAAGAGACCCAGTACTTC.

This clonotype was detected only a few times. The chain employs TRBV9 and TRBJ2-1; 12 bases fit TRBD1. Trimming cost V 1 base and J 5 bases; bases outside gene matches: 7. CDR1 and CDR2 (germline): SGDLS, YYNGEE. The CDR3 length is 17 residues. The CDR3 spells CASSVRGGQGANNEQFF. CDR3 in DNA: TGTGCCAGCAGCGTACGTGGGGGACAGGGGGCGAACAATGAGCAGTTCTTC.

This clonotype was seen many times. The CDR3 loop reads CASSVGVRQETQYF. The CDR3 region has the DNA TGTGCCAGCAGCGTAGGGGTCAGACAAGAGACCCAGTACTTC. The V call is TRBV9, the J call TRBJ2-5, with D hard to call. Trimming left V 0 bases short and J 2 bases short, with 8 bases between. From germline, CDR1 is SGDLS and CDR2 YYNGEE. CDR3 size: 14 residues.

This chain connects TRBV5-1 to TRBJ2-1, with 11 bases identical to TRBD2. This CDR3 spans 15 amino acids. CDR1 and CDR2 (germline): SGHRS, YFSETQ. With 4 bases clipped from V and 4 bases from J, the junction kept 4 bases outside the gene matches. The CDR3 spells CASSPGLAEYNEQFF. The CDR3 nucleotides read TGCGCCAGCAGCCCGGGACTAGCGGAATACAATGAGCAGTTCTTC.

This clonotype was found many times. The V and J genes are TRBV12-3 or TRBV12-4 and TRBJ2-3, with 11 nucleotides matching TRBD2. Trimming at V came to 1 base and at J to 7 bases, leaving 10 bases not matched to a gene. The CDR3 spans 17 residues. CDR3 in DNA: TGTGCCAGCAGTTTAGGGTCGACTAGCGGGAAAACCCATACGCAGTATTTT. It translates to CASSLGSTSGKTHTQYF.

In this sample, this clonotype turned up many times. The chain is built from TRBV15 and TRBJ1-2; the match to TRBD1 covers 9 bases. The CDR3 loop spans 15 amino acids. Germline CDR1 reads LNHNV; CDR2 reads YYDKDF (reference sequence). J gave up 4 bases and V 1 base, and 4 bases lay outside the gene matches. Here the CDR3 reads CATSRATGGSYGYTF. The CDR3 DNA sequence: TGTGCCACCAGCAGAGCAACAGGGGGCAGCTATGGCTACACCTTC.

This clonotype was picked up many times. The rearrangement uses TRBV11-2 and TRBJ1-2, with D perhaps matching TRBD1 (5 bases). Trimming cost V 10 bases and J 4 bases, with 19 bases left between them. CDR1 SGHAT and CDR2 FQNNGV come from the germline V gene. This CDR3 is 14 amino acids long. This CDR3 is CATIGAHLPYGYTF. CDR3 in DNA: TGTGCCACAATCGGGGCACACCTTCCCTATGGCTACACCTTC.

The chain uses TRBV7-6 and TRBJ1-1; TRBD1 is a possible D gene (5 bases). The V end lost 3 bases, the J end lost 8 bases, and 13 bases lay between the germline ends. The CDR3 extends over 13 amino acids. Germline loops: CDR1 SGHVS, CDR2 FNYEAQ. CDR3 nucleotides: TGTGCCAGCAGCTTCGGGGCAGGGCGGGAAGCTTTCTTT. The encoded protein is CASSFGAGREAFF.

This clonotype was recorded at least ten times. The chain uses TRBV9 and TRBJ1-2; 7 nucleotides match TRBD1. The CDR3 covers 15 residues. The V and J ends lost 0 bases and 4 bases, in that order; junction bases with no gene match: 6. The germline gives CDR1 SGDLS, CDR2 YYNGEE. CDR3 DNA: TGTGCCAGCAGCGTAGGGCCCGGACAGGCCTATGGCTACACCTTC. The encoded protein is CASSVGPGQAYGYTF.

This clonotype turned up a few times. The chain links TRBV6-5 to TRBJ1-2; 7 bases fit TRBD1. This CDR3 contains 14 residues. Per the germline V gene, CDR1 is MNHEY and CDR2 is SVGAGI. V shed 0 bases and J 8 bases; nucleotides not matched to a gene: 6. The CDR3 nucleotides are TGTGCCAGCAGTTACTCCACAGGGGAACGCGGCTACACCTTC. Translation: CASSYSTGERGYTF.

This clonotype was recorded a few times. The V gene is TRBV10-3, the J gene TRBJ2-6, with D unclear. CDR3 length: 13 amino acids. From germline, CDR1 is ENHRY and CDR2 SYGVKD. Trimming took 10 bases from V and 0 from J, leaving 7 bases between them. The CDR3 nucleotides are TGTGCCACCGAGGCCTCTGGGGCCAACGTCCTGACTTTC. Translating it yields CATEASGANVLTF.

This clonotype appeared a few times. The chain couples TRBV4-1 to TRBJ2-2; a weak D match, TRBD2 (5 bases). The CDR3 contains 18 residues. Trimming took 3 bases from V and 1 from J, leaving 18 bases between them. Germline V gene lookup returns CDR1 MGHRA and CDR2 YSYEKL. CDR3 bases: TGCGCCAGCAGCCACGCTGAGCGGTTCCTAGGGAACACCGGGGAGCTGTTTTTT. Encoded protein: CASSHAERFLGNTGELFF.

This clonotype was recorded many times. The chain uses TRBV2 and TRBJ2-5, with 9 bases lining up with TRBD1. CDR3 length: 14 residues. Germline V gives CDR1 SNHLY, CDR2 FYNNEI. The junction had 6 bases not matched to a gene; V was cut back by 5 bases and J by 5 bases. The CDR3: CASSRTGTGETQYF. CDR3 in DNA: TGTGCCAGCAGTAGGACAGGGACAGGGGAGACCCAGTACTTC.

This clonotype was seen only a few times. This sequence joins TRBV19 and TRBJ1-5; the D is unclear. Trimming stripped 0 bases from V and 0 bases from J, with 9 bases between. The CDR3 spans 16 residues. The germline V gene encodes CDR1 LNHDA and CDR2 SQIVND (reference sequence). The chain's CDR3 is CASSIDRSASNQPQHF. CDR3 coding DNA: TGTGCCAGTAGTATAGACAGGTCAGCTAGCAATCAGCCCCAGCATTTT.